This T cell receptor beta chain was sequenced in a study of OX40 agonist ivuxolimab in advanced cancers. Background for the entire study: Ivuxolimab was an agonistic, fully human IgG2 monoclonal antibody directed against OX40 (CD134), a costimulatory receptor. Intravenous ivuxolimab was administered to patients every 2 weeks at six dose levels: 0.01, 0.1, 0.3, 1.5, 3 and 10 mg/kg. Among the 52 dose-escalation patients, approximately 20 had hepatocellular carcinoma, 15 melanoma, 9 renal cell carcinoma and 9 head and neck cancer. A male proportion of 70% to 90% and a mean age of approximately 60 years, ranging from 23 to 79, were recorded for the dose-escalation cohort. Prior anti-PD-1, anti-PD-L1 or anti-CTLA-4 therapy was permitted, and checkpoint inhibitors had been received by about 36% of dose-escalation patients. Partial responses occurred in three dose-escalation patients, of whom one had hepatocellular carcinoma and two had cutaneous melanoma. Peripheral TCRbeta sequencing aimed to test whether ivuxolimab altered TCR sequence diversity and caused clonal T-cell expansion. The paper reports the monotherapy dose-escalation portion (N of about 56 patients) of the phase I ivuxolimab trial. The investigation overall reported the following: Clonal expansion of both CD4+ and CD8+ blood T cells was observed from baseline to week 6 at doses 0.1 to 3.0 mg/kg. In the 0.1-3.0 mg/kg groups, partial responders were among the patients with the lowest normalized peripheral clonal expansion, particularly in CD8+ T cells. The antigen specificity of the peripheral T cells that underwent clonal expansion was not determined. Low levels of normalized T-cell clonal expansion were also seen in some nonresponding patients. On average, CD8+ T cells showed more expanded clones than CD4+ T cells after ivuxolimab.

The CDR3 runs 15 amino acids, cysteine and phenylalanine included. The read is trimmed to its CDR3 DNA, 45 bases read in frame from base 1. Taken from the germline V gene (reference sequence), the CDR1 and CDR2 loops are SEHNR and FQNEAQ. V loses 5 bases of germline sequence and J loses 4 bases, and the interval between the two ends is 14 bases. To sequence the TCRbeta CDR3 region, genomic DNA was isolated from the sorted cells. TCRbeta CDR3 regions were sequenced using the immunoSEQ Assay. TCRdb provides this immuneACCESS table in a form limited to in-frame rearrangements. Some clones are lacking; in checked studies, under half of them reflect an unresolved V gene, and why the rest are absent is not known. This sample comprises around 100,000 clones, approximately 89% of them detected only once. Jointly, the top ten make up 0.3% to 0.4% of the sample. For this clone: It lacks a known antigen. It has no much larger one-base neighbor in the sample; base qualities were not kept.

Patients with autoimmune disease history or receiving systemic immunosuppression were excluded from the trial. In every dose cohort, peripheral blood was drawn for TCR sequencing at baseline, cycle 4 day 1, and cycle 7 day 1. The samples were taken from a phase I, first-in-human, multicenter, open-label dose-escalation trial of ivuxolimab. The trial enrolled adults with locally advanced or metastatic head and neck squamous cell, hepatocellular, melanoma or renal cell carcinoma. Before TCR sequencing, CD4+ and CD8+ T cells were separately sorted from peripheral blood. The TCR sequence derives from an adult with an advanced solid tumor such as melanoma, head and neck, liver or kidney cancer. This specimen was CD4+ or CD8+ T cells sorted from blood, taken in a trial of the OX40 agonist ivuxolimab. This chain joins TRBV7-9 to TRBJ1-4; TRBD1 could be the D gene, as 6 bases match. CDR3 protein: CASSAPRGFNEKLFF. The nucleotide sequence reads as follows: TGTGCCAGCAGCGCACCGAGGGGGTTTAATGAAAAACTGTTTTTT.